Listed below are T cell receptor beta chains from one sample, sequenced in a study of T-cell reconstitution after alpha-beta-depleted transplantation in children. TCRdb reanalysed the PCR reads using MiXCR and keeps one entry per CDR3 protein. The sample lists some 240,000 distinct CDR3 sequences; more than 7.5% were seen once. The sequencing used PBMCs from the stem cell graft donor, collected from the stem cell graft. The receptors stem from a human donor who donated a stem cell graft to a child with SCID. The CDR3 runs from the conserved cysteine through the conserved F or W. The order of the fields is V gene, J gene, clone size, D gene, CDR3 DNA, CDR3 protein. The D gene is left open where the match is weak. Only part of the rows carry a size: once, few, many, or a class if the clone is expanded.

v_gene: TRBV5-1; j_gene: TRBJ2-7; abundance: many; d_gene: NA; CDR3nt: TGCGCCAGCAGCTTGGAGGGGTTCTCCTACGAGCAGTACTTC; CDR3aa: CASSLEGFSYEQYF
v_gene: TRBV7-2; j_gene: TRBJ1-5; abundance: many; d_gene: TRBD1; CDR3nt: TGTGCCAGCAGCAACCGGGACAGGGGGACTTCCAATCAGCCCCAGCATTTT; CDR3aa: CASSNRDRGTSNQPQHF
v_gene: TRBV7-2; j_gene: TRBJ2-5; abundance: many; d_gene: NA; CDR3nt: TGTGCCAGCAGCGCACCCGATCAGACCCAGTACTTC; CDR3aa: CASSAPDQTQYF
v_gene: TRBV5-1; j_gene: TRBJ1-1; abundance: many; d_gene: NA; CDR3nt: TGCGCCAGCAGGTACGGTGAAACTGAAGCTTTCTTT; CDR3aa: CASRYGETEAFF
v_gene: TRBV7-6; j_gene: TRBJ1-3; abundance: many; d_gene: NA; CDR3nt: TGTGCCAGCAGCTTAGTTCAAATGGGATTGGGGAGCACCATATATTTT; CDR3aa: CASSLVQMGLGSTIYF
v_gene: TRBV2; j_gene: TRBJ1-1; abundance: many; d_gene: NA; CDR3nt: TGTGCCAGCAACCCCTCGGGCGGGAACACTGAAGCTTTCTTT; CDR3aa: CASNPSGGNTEAFF
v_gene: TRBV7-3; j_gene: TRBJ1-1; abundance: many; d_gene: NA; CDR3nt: TGTGCCAGCAGCCTCATAGGGGGGGGCACTGAAGCTTTCTTT; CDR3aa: CASSLIGGGTEAFF
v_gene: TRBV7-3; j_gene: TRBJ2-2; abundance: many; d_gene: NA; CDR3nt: TGTGCCAGCAGCCCGCAAATGGGTCTAAACACCGGGGAGCTGTTTTTT; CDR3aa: CASSPQMGLNTGELFF
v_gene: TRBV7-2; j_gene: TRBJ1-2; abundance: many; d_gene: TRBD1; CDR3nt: TGTGCCAGCAGCACACAGGGGAGCTATGGCTACACCTTC; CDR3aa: CASSTQGSYGYTF
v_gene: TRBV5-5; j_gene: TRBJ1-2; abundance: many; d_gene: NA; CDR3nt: TGTGCCAGCAGCTTGGCTATAACCCTTCGGGATGGCTACACCTTC; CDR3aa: CASSLAITLRDGYTF
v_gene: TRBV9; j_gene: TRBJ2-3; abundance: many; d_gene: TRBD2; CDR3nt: TGTGCCAGCAGCGTCGGACTAGGAGCAGATACGCAGTATTTT; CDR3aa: CASSVGLGADTQYF
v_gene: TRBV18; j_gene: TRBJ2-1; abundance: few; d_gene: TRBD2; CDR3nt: TGTGCCAGCTCACCACAGCGGGGAGGCAATGAGCAGTTCTTC; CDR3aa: CASSPQRGGNEQFF
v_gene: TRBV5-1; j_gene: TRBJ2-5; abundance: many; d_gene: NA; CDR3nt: TGCGCCAGCAGCTTGGCCGTCGGTAGCGGAGAGACCCAGTACTTC; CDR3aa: CASSLAVGSGETQYF
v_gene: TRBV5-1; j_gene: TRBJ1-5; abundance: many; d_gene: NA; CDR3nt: TGCGCCAGCAGCTTGGACACCCAGAGCAATCAGCCCCAGCATTTT; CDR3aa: CASSLDTQSNQPQHF
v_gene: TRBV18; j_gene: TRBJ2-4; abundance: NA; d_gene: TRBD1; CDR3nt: TGTGCCAGCTCAGCCGGACAGGGAGGCAAAAACATTCAGTACTTC; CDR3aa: CASSAGQGGKNIQYF
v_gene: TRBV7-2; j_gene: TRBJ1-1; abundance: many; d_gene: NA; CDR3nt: TGTGCCAGCAGCTTAGGGGGGGTTCAGAACACTGAAGCTTTCTTT; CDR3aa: CASSLGGVQNTEAFF
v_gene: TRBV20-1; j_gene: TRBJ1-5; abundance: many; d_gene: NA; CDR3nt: TGCAGTGCGACGGACGGTAAAGAGCCCCAGCATTTT; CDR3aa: CSATDGKEPQHF
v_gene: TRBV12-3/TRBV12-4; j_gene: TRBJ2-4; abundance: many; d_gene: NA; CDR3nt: TGTGCCAGCAGTTTAGACGTAGCCAAAAACATTCAGTACTTC; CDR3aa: CASSLDVAKNIQYF
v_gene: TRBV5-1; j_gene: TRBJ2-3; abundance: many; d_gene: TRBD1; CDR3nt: TGCGCCAGCAGCTTGTGGGGACAGAGAGATACGCAGTATTTT; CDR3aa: CASSLWGQRDTQYF
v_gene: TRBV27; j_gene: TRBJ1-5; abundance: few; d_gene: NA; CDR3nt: TGTGCCAGCAGTTTTTCGGGGCCGAGCAATCAGCCCCAGCATTTT; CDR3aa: CASSFSGPSNQPQHF
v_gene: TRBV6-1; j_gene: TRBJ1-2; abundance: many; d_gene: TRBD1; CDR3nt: TGTGCCAGCAGAAACGGCGGGACAGGGCGCGGCTACACCTTC; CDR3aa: CASRNGGTGRGYTF
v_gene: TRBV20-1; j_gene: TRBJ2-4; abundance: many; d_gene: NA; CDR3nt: TGCAGTGCTAGAGATCCAGGACAGAAAAACATTCAGTACTTC; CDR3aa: CSARDPGQKNIQYF
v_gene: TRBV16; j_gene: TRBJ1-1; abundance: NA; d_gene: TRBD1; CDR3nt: TGTGCCAGCAGCCCCGACAGGGTTTTAAGTGGCACTGAAGCTTTCTTT; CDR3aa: CASSPDRVLSGTEAFF
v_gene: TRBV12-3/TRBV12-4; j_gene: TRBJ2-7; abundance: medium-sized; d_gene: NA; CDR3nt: TGTGCCAGCAGTTTTTGGGGGTCCTACGAGCAGTACTTC; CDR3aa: CASSFWGSYEQYF
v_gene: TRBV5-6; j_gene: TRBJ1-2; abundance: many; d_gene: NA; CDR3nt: TGTGCCAGCAGCGCTGGACCGGACTATGGCTACACCTTC; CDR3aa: CASSAGPDYGYTF
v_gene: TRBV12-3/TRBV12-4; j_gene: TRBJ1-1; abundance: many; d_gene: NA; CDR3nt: TGTGCCAGCAGTCCTTCGCTGGGAGGGCTGAACACTGAAGCTTTCTTT; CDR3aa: CASSPSLGGLNTEAFF
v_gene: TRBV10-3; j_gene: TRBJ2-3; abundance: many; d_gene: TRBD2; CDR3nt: TGTGCCATCAGTGACTCGGGGGGGTTCACAGATACGCAGTATTTT; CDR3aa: CAISDSGGFTDTQYF
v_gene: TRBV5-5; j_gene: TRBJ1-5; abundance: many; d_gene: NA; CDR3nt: TGTGCCAGCAGCTTAAACAACAGGAGGACAGAACAGCCCCAGCATTTT; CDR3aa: CASSLNNRRTEQPQHF
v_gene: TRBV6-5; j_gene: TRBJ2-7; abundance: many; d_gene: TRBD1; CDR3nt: TGTGCCAGCAGTCCGCTAGGGACAGCCTACGAGCAGTACTTC; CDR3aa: CASSPLGTAYEQYF
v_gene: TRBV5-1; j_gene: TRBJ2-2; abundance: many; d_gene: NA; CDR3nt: TGCGCCAGCAGCTTGGCCAAAGGGATCACCGGGGAGCTGTTTTTT; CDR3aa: CASSLAKGITGELFF
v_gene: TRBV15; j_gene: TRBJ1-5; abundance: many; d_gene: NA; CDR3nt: TGTGCCACCAGCAGAGATCTTGGGTTCGAACGAGGTCAGCCCCAGCATTTT; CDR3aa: CATSRDLGFERGQPQHF
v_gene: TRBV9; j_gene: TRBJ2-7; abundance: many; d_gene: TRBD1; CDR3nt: TGTGCCAGCAGCGTGACAGGGTCGGGCTACGAGCAGTACTTC; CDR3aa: CASSVTGSGYEQYF
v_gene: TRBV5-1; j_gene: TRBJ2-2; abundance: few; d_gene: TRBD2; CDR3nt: TGCGCCAGCAGCGTGGGACTAGCGGGACCCCTTGGGACCGGGGAGCTGTTTTTT; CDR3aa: CASSVGLAGPLGTGELFF
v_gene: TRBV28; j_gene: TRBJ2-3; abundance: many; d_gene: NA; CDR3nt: TGTGCCAGCAGTTTTGGGGGTACTAGCACAGATACGCAGTATTTT; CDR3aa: CASSFGGTSTDTQYF
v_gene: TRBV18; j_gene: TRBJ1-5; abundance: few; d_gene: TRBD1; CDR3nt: TGTGCCAGCTCACTAACAGGACAGGGGCATCAGCCCCAGCATTTT; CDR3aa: CASSLTGQGHQPQHF
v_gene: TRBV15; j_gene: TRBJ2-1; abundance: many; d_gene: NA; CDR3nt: TGTGCCACCAGCAGAGTCGGGACTCCCTACAATGAGCAGTTCTTC; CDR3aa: CATSRVGTPYNEQFF
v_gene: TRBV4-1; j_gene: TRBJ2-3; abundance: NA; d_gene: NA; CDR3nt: TGCGCCAGCAGCCAACCGACAGGATGGGCAGATACGCAGTATTTT; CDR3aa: CASSQPTGWADTQYF
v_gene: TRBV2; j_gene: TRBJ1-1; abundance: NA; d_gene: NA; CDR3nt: TGTGCCAGCAGTGAGGCTCAGATGAACACTGAAGCTTTCTTT; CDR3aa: CASSEAQMNTEAFF
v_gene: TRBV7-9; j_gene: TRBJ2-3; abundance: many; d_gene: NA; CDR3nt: TGTGCCAGCAGCTTAGATGGCGGGGTCACAGATACGCAGTATTTT; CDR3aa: CASSLDGGVTDTQYF
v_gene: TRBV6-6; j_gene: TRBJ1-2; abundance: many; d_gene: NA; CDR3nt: TGTGCCAGCAGTTACAAAGGGGAAGATGGCTACACCTTC; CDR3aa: CASSYKGEDGYTF
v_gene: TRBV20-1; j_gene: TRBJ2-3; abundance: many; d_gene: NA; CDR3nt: TGCAGTGCTAGTTCCGGCGGCCCCGGGGTAGATACGCAGTATTTT; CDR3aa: CSASSGGPGVDTQYF
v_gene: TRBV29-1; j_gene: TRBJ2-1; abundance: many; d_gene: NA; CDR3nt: TGCAGCGTTGACCCCTACAATGAGCAGTTCTTC; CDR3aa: CSVDPYNEQFF
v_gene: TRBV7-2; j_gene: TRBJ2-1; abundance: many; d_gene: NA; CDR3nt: TGTGCCAGCAGCTTAGCAAGGGCTTATGACAATGAGCAGTTCTTC; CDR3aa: CASSLARAYDNEQFF
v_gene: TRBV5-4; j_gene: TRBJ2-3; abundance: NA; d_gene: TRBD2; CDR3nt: TGTGCCAGCAGGGACTGGACTAGCTTAGGGCAGTATTTT; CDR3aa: CASRDWTSLGQYF
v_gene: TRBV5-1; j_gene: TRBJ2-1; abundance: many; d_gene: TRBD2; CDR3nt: TGCGCCAGCAGGGGCGGCGGGAGCTCCTACAATGAGCAGTTCTTC; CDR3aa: CASRGGGSSYNEQFF